This TCR beta chain comes out of a study of T-cell reconstitution after alpha-beta-depleted transplantation in children. The study, taken as a whole, reports: T cells produced anew were the main source of T-cell counts and diversity one year after transplant. From surviving recipient T cells and thymic progenitors came the high day-60 TCRbeta diversity observed in some patients.

Germline V gene lookup returns CDR1 SGHNT and CDR2 YYREEE (reference sequence). The CDR3 sequence is 19 residues long. V was cut by 0 bases and J by 2 bases, with 20 bases left in between. The table lists this clonotype with many counts. Its matching antigen is unknown. A library of TCRbeta sequences, prepared with unique molecular identifiers, was generated. TCRdb called the PCR reads again in MiXCR, with one record for every CDR3 protein. The sample holds 670,000 or so distinct CDR3 sequences, about an eighth seen once. The TCR originated in a girl aged 2 to 9 with congenital amegakaryocytic thrombocytopenia, due to receive a stem cell transplant. This material consisted of PBMCs, taken before TCRalphabeta/CD19-depleted stem cell transplant. The rearrangement uses TRBV5-4 and TRBJ2-2; no firm D call. DNA for the CDR3: TGTGCCAGCAGCTTGGTTCTGGCGAACGGTTGGGTTAACACCGGGGAGCTGTTTTTT. Amino acid sequence: CASSLVLANGWVNTGELFF.